This passage covers 3 T cell receptor beta chains from one sample sequenced in a study of T cell responses to AZD1222 COVID-19 vaccine. The method was immunoSEQ multiplex PCR; TCRdb's version includes in-frame clones alone and lacks a portion of them. The profile shows about 100,000 clones, around 91% of them singletons. This specimen consisted of peripheral blood, obtained on day 0 of AZD1222 vaccination. The source of these receptors is an adult in good health.

A word on this clone: The junction shows a germline mismatch at one end, possibly a read error. CDR3 region: CASSPMVMNTGAFF. Here the CDR3 DNA reads TGTGCCAGCAGCCCCATGGTAATGAACACTGGAGCTTTCTTT. V usage is TRBV7-7 and J usage is TRBJ1-1; D is ambiguous. This CDR3 comprises 14 residues. The germline gives CDR1 SSHAT, CDR2 FNYEAQ (reference sequence).

The chain combines TRBV6-5 with TRBJ2-7; D is unclear. The germline CDR1 and CDR2 sequences are MNHEY and SVGAGI. Trimming left V 6 bases short and J 3 bases short, with 15 bases between. The CDR3 has 14 amino acids. CDR3 loop: CASSQIKGSYEQYF. The DNA of the CDR3 is TGTGCCAGCAGCCAAATTAAGGGAAGCTACGAGCAGTACTTC.

The rearrangement links TRBV15 to TRBJ1-6; D possibly corresponds to TRBD1 (6 bases). V lost 8 bases to trimming and J lost 8 bases, with 16 bases between them. The CDR3 contains 14 residues. CDR1 LNHNV and CDR2 YYDKDF come from the germline V gene (reference sequence). CDR3 in amino acids: CATGGRGIYSPLHF. As DNA, the CDR3 is TGTGCCACCGGAGGGAGGGGGATATATTCACCCCTCCACTTT.